This is a list of T cell receptor beta chains from one sample in a study of blood T cell repertoires in COVID-19. Repertoires were generated with immunoSEQ multiplex PCR, while TCRdb's copy carries only in-frame clones and drops some. The sample shows 100,000 to 150,000 clones, roughly 72% of them seen only once. The sample comprised peripheral blood. The receptors come from a man between 60 and 70 years old with acute or convalescent COVID-19. Both conserved end residues are part of each CDR3. A D gene is named only where the DNA matches it firmly. Some rows mark clone size as missing; the rest say once, few, many or name a class of expanded clone.

>.|.|TRBV10-2|TRBJ1-5
CATSVKRQANQPQHF
TGCGCCACCTCGGTTAAGAGACAGGCCAATCAGCCCCAGCATTTT
>.|TRBD1|TRBV2|TRBJ1-6
CASTETGTANSPLHF
TGTGCCAGCACCGAGACCGGGACAGCGAATTCACCCCTCCACTTT
>once|TRBD2|TRBV7-9|TRBJ2-3
CASSSLAGARNTQYF
TGTGCCAGCAGCTCACTAGCGGGGGCCAGAAATACGCAGTATTTT
>.|TRBD1|TRBV19|TRBJ1-1
CASSREGQANTEAFF
TGTGCCAGTAGTAGAGAGGGACAGGCGAACACTGAAGCTTTCTTT
>.|TRBD2|TRBV19|TRBJ2-7
CASAHSGGVYEQYF
TGTGCCAGTGCCCACAGCGGGGGAGTATACGAGCAGTACTTC
>.|.|TRBV2|TRBJ2-7
CASSPREQYF
TGTGCCAGCAGTCCTAGGGAGCAGTACTTC
>.|.|TRBV6-5|TRBJ1-5
CASRSTGSNQPQHF
TGTGCCAGCAGATCCACAGGGAGCAATCAGCCCCAGCATTTT
>.|TRBD1|TRBV11-1|TRBJ2-1
CASSPGQGQSNEQFF
TGTGCCAGCAGCCCGGGACAGGGGCAATCCAATGAGCAGTTCTTC
>.|.|TRBV4-1|TRBJ2-3
CASSQWTGSTDTQYF
TGCGCCAGCAGCCAATGGACGGGGAGCACAGATACGCAGTATTTT
>.|.|TRBV18|TRBJ2-2
CASSQQGKTGSYSVELFF
TGTGCCAGCTCACAACAAGGAAAGACAGGCTCGTATTCCGTGGAGCTGTTTTTT
>.|.|TRBV6-5|TRBJ1-5
CASSYSQGRQPQHF
TGTGCCAGCAGTTACTCACAGGGTCGTCAGCCCCAGCATTTT
>.|TRBD2|TRBV27|TRBJ2-7
CASSLSSGGGYEQYF
TGTGCCAGCAGTTTATCGTCGGGGGGGGGCTACGAGCAGTACTTC
>.|TRBD1|TRBV27|TRBJ1-6
CASSWDRNNSPLHF
TGTGCCAGCAGTTGGGACAGGAACAATTCACCCCTCCACTTT
>.|.|TRBV6-5|TRBJ1-1
CASSSSYLNTEAFF
TGTGCCAGCAGTTCCTCCTACCTCAACACTGAAGCTTTCTTT
>.|TRBD1|TRBV6-6|TRBJ1-5
CASSTVGTGDNQPQHF
TGTGCCAGCAGTACCGTCGGGACAGGGGACAATCAGCCCCAGCATTTT
>.|.|TRBV30|TRBJ1-2
CAWSAPGQNYGYTF
TGTGCCTGGAGTGCCCCTGGACAGAATTATGGCTACACCTTC
>.|TRBD1|TRBV7-3|TRBJ2-2
CASSPLTGSTGELFF
TGTGCCAGCAGCCCCTTGACAGGGAGTACCGGGGAGCTGTTTTTT
>.|.|TRBV10-2|TRBJ1-2
CASSDTELYGYTF
TGCGCCAGCAGTGATACGGAGCTGTATGGCTACACCTTC
>.|TRBD2|TRBV11-2|TRBJ2-2
CASSPASGRGLTGELFF
TGTGCCAGCAGCCCCGCTAGCGGGAGGGGTCTCACCGGGGAGCTGTTTTTT
>.|TRBD1|TRBV27|TRBJ1-1
CASSRQGRITEAFF
TGTGCCAGCAGTAGACAGGGAAGGATCACTGAAGCTTTCTTT
>.|.|TRBV2|TRBJ1-6
CASRPKSSYNSPLHF
TGTGCCAGCAGGCCCAAGAGCTCCTATAATTCACCCCTCCACTTT
>.|TRBD1|TRBV12-5|TRBJ1-1
CASGPSGTGVFAAFF
TGTGCTAGTGGTCCCTCCGGGACAGGGGTCTTCGCGGCTTTCTTT
>.|.|TRBV30|TRBJ2-7
CAWSVQYEQYF
TGTGCCTGGAGTGTTCAGTACGAGCAGTACTTC
>.|.|TRBV18|TRBJ2-4
CASSPPATGTLAKNIQYF
TGTGCCAGCTCACCACCCGCTACAGGGACACTAGCCAAAAACATTCAGTACTTC
>few|TRBD2|TRBV24-1|TRBJ2-3
CATSALTSGREADTQYF
TGTGCCACCAGTGCTCTGACTAGCGGGAGGGAGGCAGATACGCAGTATTTT
>few|.|TRBV14|TRBJ1-4
CASSRQQGLEKLFF
TGTGCCAGCAGCCGGCAACAGGGATTAGAAAAACTGTTTTTT
>.|.|TRBV6-4|TRBJ2-7
CASSPGLGSSYEQYF
TGTGCCAGCAGTCCGGGACTTGGGAGCTCCTACGAGCAGTACTTC
>.|TRBD2|TRBV5-1|TRBJ2-5
CASSQGGSAFKETQYF
TGCGCCAGCAGCCAGGGAGGGTCGGCGTTCAAAGAGACCCAGTACTTC
>.|.|TRBV4-2|TRBJ1-1
CASSQGTNTEAFF
TGTGCCAGCAGCCAAGGGACTAACACTGAAGCTTTCTTT
>few|.|TRBV18|TRBJ1-2
CASSPPARGANYGYTF
TGTGCCAGCTCACCACCGGCCAGAGGCGCTAACTATGGCTACACCTTC
>.|TRBD2|TRBV6-5|TRBJ2-5
CASYGGRAQETQYF
TGTGCCAGCTACGGGGGGAGAGCTCAAGAGACCCAGTACTTC
>once|TRBD2|TRBV7-2|TRBJ2-1
CASNTRDYSYNEQFF
TGTGCCAGTAACACCCGGGACTATTCCTACAATGAGCAGTTCTTC
>.|.|TRBV5-1|TRBJ1-1
CASSLDGGNTEAFF
TGCGCCAGCAGCTTGGACGGTGGGAACACTGAAGCTTTCTTT
>.|.|TRBV24-1|TRBJ1-1
CATSGSGGSEAFF
TGTGCCACCAGTGGATCGGGGGGCTCTGAAGCTTTCTTT
>.|TRBD1|TRBV30|TRBJ1-4
CAWSQGQGREKLFF
TGTGCCTGGAGTCAGGGACAGGGACGGGAAAAACTGTTTTTT
>.|.|TRBV4-1|TRBJ2-7
CASSQERSMRSSYEQYF
TGCGCCAGCAGCCAAGAAAGAAGCATGCGAAGCTCCTACGAGCAGTACTTC
>.|.|TRBV5-4|TRBJ1-1
CASSLLGAAEAFF
TGTGCCAGCAGCTTGCTTGGAGCCGCTGAAGCTTTCTTT
>.|.|TRBV11-2|TRBJ2-3
CASSLDRGDTQYF
TGTGCCAGCAGCTTAGATCGCGGCGATACGCAGTATTTT
>.|.|TRBV11-1|TRBJ2-7
CASSESTGGSEQYF
TGTGCCAGCAGCGAATCCACAGGAGGGTCCGAGCAGTACTTC
>.|TRBD2|TRBV11-1|TRBJ2-1
CASSFGGALNEQFF
TGTGCCAGCAGCTTCGGGGGGGCCTTAAATGAGCAGTTCTTC
>many|.|TRBV5-1|TRBJ1-1
CASSLVGETGTEAFF
TGCGCCAGCAGCTTGGTAGGGGAAACGGGCACTGAAGCTTTCTTT
>few|.|TRBV5-6|TRBJ1-2
CASSLAGVGGYTF
TGTGCCAGCAGCTTGGCAGGGGTCGGGGGCTACACCTTC
>.|TRBD2|TRBV24-1|TRBJ2-5
CATSDSRLAGEQETQYF
TGTGCCACCAGTGATTCCCGACTAGCGGGAGAGCAAGAGACCCAGTACTTC
>.|TRBD1|TRBV6-6|TRBJ1-2
CASSIQGINYGYTF
TGTGCCAGCAGCATACAGGGGATAAACTATGGCTACACCTTC
>.|.|TRBV7-9|TRBJ1-1
CASSLGGQMNTEAFF
TGTGCCAGCAGCTTAGGCGGACAGATGAACACTGAAGCTTTCTTT
>.|.|TRBV11-3|TRBJ1-2
CASSHSTGLGGYTF
TGTGCCAGCAGCCACTCGACAGGACTCGGTGGCTACACCTTC
>.|.|TRBV3-1/TRBV3-2|TRBJ2-1
CASSPFGGVYNEQFF
TGTGCCAGCAGCCCGTTTGGCGGGGTTTACAATGAGCAGTTCTTC
>.|.|TRBV2|TRBJ2-3
CASSGTRVGADTQYF
TGTGCCAGCAGTGGAACCAGGGTGGGCGCAGATACGCAGTATTTT
>.|.|TRBV2|TRBJ1-5
CASSGAGGGNQPQHF
TGTGCCAGCAGTGGTGCAGGAGGAGGCAATCAGCCCCAGCATTTT
>.|.|TRBV11-2|TRBJ1-1
CASSAGRPPNTEAFF
TGTGCCAGCAGCGCCGGGAGGCCCCCGAACACTGAAGCTTTCTTT
>.|TRBD2|TRBV2|TRBJ2-5
CASGKAGGPGGETQYF
TGTGCCAGCGGTAAGGCGGGAGGGCCGGGGGGAGAGACCCAGTACTTC